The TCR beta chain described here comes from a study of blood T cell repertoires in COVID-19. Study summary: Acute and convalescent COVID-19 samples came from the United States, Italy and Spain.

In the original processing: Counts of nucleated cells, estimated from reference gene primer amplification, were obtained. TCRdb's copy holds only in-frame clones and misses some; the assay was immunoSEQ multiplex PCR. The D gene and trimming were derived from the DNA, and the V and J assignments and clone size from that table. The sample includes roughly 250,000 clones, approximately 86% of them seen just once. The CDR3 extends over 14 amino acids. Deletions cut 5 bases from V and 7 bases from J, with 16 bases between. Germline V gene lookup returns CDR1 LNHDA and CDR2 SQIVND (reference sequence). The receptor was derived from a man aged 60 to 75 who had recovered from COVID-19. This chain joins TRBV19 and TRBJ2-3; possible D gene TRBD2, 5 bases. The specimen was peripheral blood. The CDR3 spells CASSPRGVGYTQYF. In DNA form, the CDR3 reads TGTGCCAGTAGTCCCCGGGGAGTCGGATATACGCAGTATTTT.